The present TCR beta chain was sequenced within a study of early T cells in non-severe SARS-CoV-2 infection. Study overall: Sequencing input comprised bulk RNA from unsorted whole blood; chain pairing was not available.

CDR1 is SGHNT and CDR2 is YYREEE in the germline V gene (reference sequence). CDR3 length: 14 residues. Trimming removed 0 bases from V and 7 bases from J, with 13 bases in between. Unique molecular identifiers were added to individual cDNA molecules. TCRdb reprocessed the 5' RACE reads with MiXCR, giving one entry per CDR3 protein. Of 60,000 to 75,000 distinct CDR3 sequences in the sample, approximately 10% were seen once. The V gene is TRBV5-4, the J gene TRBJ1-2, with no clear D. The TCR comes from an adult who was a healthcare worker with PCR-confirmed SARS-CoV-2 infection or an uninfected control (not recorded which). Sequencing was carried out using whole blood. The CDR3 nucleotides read TGTGCCAGCAGCTTGGCAGGTGGCAGTTCTGGCTACACCTTC. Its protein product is CASSLAGGSSGYTF.